Below are 8 T cell receptor beta chains sequenced from a single sample in a study of shared clonotypes between healthy human individuals. Profiling relied on immunoSEQ multiplex PCR, and the TCRdb table lists in-frame clones only, not all of them. The sample includes about 1.1 million clones, about 80% of them seen just once. The sequenced sample consisted of memory CD4+ T cells from PBMCs. The subset is: CD45RA-negative fraction. Every receptor here comes from a man between 18 and 35 years old in good health. Some clones in this sample may be carry-over from other donors' samples.

V usage is TRBV5-4 and J usage is TRBJ1-1, with D possibly being TRBD1 (6 bases). The CDR3 loop spans 16 amino acids. From germline, CDR1 is SGHNT and CDR2 YYREEE (reference sequence). Trimming left V 0 bases short and J 5 bases short, with 17 bases between. Here the CDR3 reads CASSLDRLQGRTEAFF. The CDR3 DNA reads TGTGCCAGCAGCTTGGATCGTCTGCAGGGGAGGACTGAAGCTTTCTTT.

This clone was seen once. The rearrangement uses TRBV5-5 and TRBJ1-5; 7 bases agree with TRBD1. The CDR3 spans 14 residues. CDR1 and CDR2 from the germline V gene are SGHKS and YYEKEE (reference sequence). The V gene end was trimmed by 3 bases and the J gene end by 6 bases; junction bases not matched to a gene: 6. The CDR3 nucleotides are TGTGCCAGCAGCTCCGGGACAGAGGGTCAGCCCCAGCATTTT. Translated, it gives CASSSGTEGQPQHF. Complete variable domain (other parts from reference TRBV5-5 and TRBJ1-5): DAGVTQSPTHLIKTRGQQVTLRCSPISGHKSVSWYQQVLGQGPQFIFQYYEKEERGRGNFPDRFSARQFPNYSSELNVNALLLGDSALYLCASSSGTEGQPQHFGDGTRLSIL.

The chain combines TRBV5-4 with TRBJ2-4, with D perhaps matching TRBD1 (6 bases). Germline loops: CDR1 SGHNT, CDR2 YYREEE (reference sequence). The V end lost 4 bases, the J end lost 0 bases, and 17 bases lay between the germline ends. The CDR3 totals 17 residues. CDR3 bases: TGTGCCAGCAGCGGGACCGGGACACTACTAGCCAAAAACATTCAGTACTTC. This codes for CASSGTGTLLAKNIQYF.

This chain joins TRBV4-3 and TRBJ2-2; 7 nucleotides line up with TRBD2. Germline assignment: CDR1 LGHNA and CDR2 YSLEER. J gave up 6 bases and V 3 bases, and 4 bases lay outside the gene matches. This CDR3 is built from 14 residues. CDR3 sequence: CASSHSGRAGELFF. The CDR3 bases are TGCGCCAGCAGCCATAGTGGGAGGGCCGGGGAGCTGTTTTTT.

The chain has TRBV7-3 and TRBJ2-3; 8 bases match TRBD1. The trim removed 5 bases at V and 6 bases at J, leaving 7 bases unmatched. In germline, CDR1 is SGHTA, CDR2 FQGTGA. The CDR3 covers 14 residues. Written as DNA, the CDR3 is TGTGCCAGCAGCGAGGGGACAGGTTACGATACGCAGTATTTT. This gives the protein CASSEGTGYDTQYF.

The chain carries TRBV7-2 and TRBJ1-3; D gene unclear. Per the germline V gene, CDR1 is SGHTA and CDR2 is FQGNSA. V was pared by 0 bases and J by 1 base, with 4 bases between. CDR3 length equals 14 residues. DNA for the CDR3: TGTGCCAGCAGCTTAGCTTGGTCTGGAAACACCATATATTTT. The encoded protein is CASSLAWSGNTIYF.

The chain couples TRBV5-1 to TRBJ2-5, with a weak D call TRBD2 (5 bases). This CDR3 spans 13 amino acids. The germline V gene has CDR1 SGHRS and CDR2 YFSETQ. The V end lost 5 bases, the J end lost 2 bases, and 10 bases lay between the germline ends. The CDR3 spells CASRLDSQETQYF. The CDR3 nucleotides are TGCGCCAGCAGGCTGGACTCTCAAGAGACCCAGTACTTC.

About this clone: Other DNA sequences in the sample encode the same CDR3. The chain recombines TRBV14 with TRBJ2-6; D unclear. This CDR3 has 14 amino acids. The germline CDR1 and CDR2 sequences are SGHDN and FVKESK. V dropped 6 bases and J dropped 0 bases, with 6 bases sitting between them. The CDR3 DNA sequence: TGTGCCAGCAGTCGAAGCTCTGGGGCCAACGTCCTGACTTTC. Its protein product is CASSRSSGANVLTF. The whole variable domain, filled in from reference TRBV14 and TRBJ2-6, reads EAGVTQFPSHSVIEKGQTVTLRCDPISGHDNLYWYRRVMGKEIKFLLHFVKESKQDESGMPNNRFLAERTGGTYSTLKVQPAELEDSGVYFCASSRSSGANVLTFGAGSRLTVL.